The 13 T cell receptor beta chains in this list originate from one sample, sequenced in a study of T cell changes during pregnancy in multiple sclerosis. Repertoires were generated with immunoSEQ multiplex PCR, while TCRdb's copy carries only in-frame clones and drops some. The table records fewer than 45,000 clones, 89% of them present only once. The source was CD4+ T cells from peripheral blood mononuclear cells, collected after pregnancy. These receptors were collected from a female donor in good health, enrolled as a control in a pregnancy study.

This rearrangement joins TRBV6-4 to TRBJ1-1, with no clear D. CDR1 and CDR2 (germline): MRHNA, SNTAGT. The CDR3 sequence is 13 residues long. V shed 6 bases and J shed 5 bases, with 13 bases lying between them. The CDR3 protein is CASSAVGGTEAFF. As DNA, the CDR3 is TGTGCCAGCAGCGCGGTGGGAGGTACTGAAGCTTTCTTT.

This chain uses TRBV6-5 with TRBJ1-6; possible D gene TRBD1, 6 bases. The ends were cut back, 3 bases at V and 10 bases at J, with 13 bases in the middle. The CDR3 contains 14 residues. Germline CDR1 MNHEY, CDR2 SVGAGI. CDR3 sequence: CASSYKQGTSPLHF. CDR3 bases: TGTGCCAGCAGTTATAAACAGGGCACCTCACCCCTCCACTTT.

The gene calls are TRBV27 and TRBJ1-2; 7 bases are shared with TRBD1. V shed 5 bases and J 6 bases; nucleotides not matched to a gene: 9. CDR1 and CDR2 from the germline V gene are MNHEY and SMNVEV (reference sequence). The CDR3 covers 14 residues. CDR3 sequence reads: CASSPLTGPHGYTF. DNA for the CDR3: TGTGCCAGCAGTCCACTGACAGGGCCACATGGCTACACCTTC.

This chain uses TRBV6-1 with TRBJ1-3; weak D call: TRBD1 (5 bases). The CDR3 spans 18 residues. Looked up from germline, CDR1 is MNHNS and CDR2 is SASEGT. The V and J ends lost 2 bases and 2 bases respectively, with 19 bases between them. The CDR3 reads CASSELLREGRTGNTIYF. For the CDR3, the DNA is TGTGCCAGCAGTGAATTGCTGAGGGAGGGGCGAACTGGAAACACCATATATTTT.

The rearrangement links TRBV15 to TRBJ2-7; possibly TRBD1 for D (6 bases). Trimming took off 0 bases at V and 2 bases at J, with 8 bases between the two ends. The length of the CDR3 is 14 residues. Germline V gives CDR1 LNHNV, CDR2 YYDKDF (reference sequence). CDR3 in DNA: TGTGCCACCAGCAGAGAGCAGGGGCCCTACGAGCAGTACTTC. It is translated as CATSREQGPYEQYF. Variable domain in full (rest from reference TRBV15 and TRBJ2-7): DAMVIQNPRYQVTQFGKPVTLSCSQTLNHNVMYWYQQKSSQAPKLLFHYYDKDFNNEADTPDNFQSRRPNTSFCFLDIRSPGLGDTAMYLCATSREQGPYEQYFGPGTRLTVT.

As DNA, the CDR3 is TGTGCCAGCAGCACCGGACAGGTTCTCTATGGCTACACCTTC. Protein: CASSTGQVLYGYTF. The chain joins TRBV5-6 to TRBJ1-2; 7 bases map to TRBD1. V was pared by 4 bases and J by 4 bases, with 7 bases of the junction left unmatched. The CDR3 has 14 amino acids. CDR1 and CDR2 (germline): SGHDT, YYEEEE.

The genes are TRBV20-1 and TRBJ2-3, with D hard to call. This CDR3 has 11 amino acids. Trimming pared 6 bases from V and 5 bases from J, leaving 9 bases between. Germline CDR1 reads DFQATT; CDR2 reads SNEGSKA (reference sequence). The chain's CDR3 is CSAPSRDTQYF. The CDR3 bases are TGCAGTGCCCCGTCCCGAGATACGCAGTATTTT.

This clone was picked up one time. The rearrangement joins TRBV20-1 to TRBJ2-5; possibly TRBD2 for D (7 bases). Per the germline V gene, CDR1 is DFQATT and CDR2 is SNEGSKA (reference sequence). This CDR3 comprises 11 residues. The V end lost 3 bases, the J end lost 9 bases, and 11 bases lay between the germline ends. The CDR3 nucleotides read TGCAGTGCTAGTGGGGGGGCGGCCCAGTACTTC. Translating gives CSASGGAAQYF.

DNA for the CDR3: TGTGCCAGCAGCGTAGATCCAGGGGGCCCGACCTACGAGCAGTACTTC. Translated, it gives CASSVDPGGPTYEQYF. The chain carries TRBV9 and TRBJ2-7; 8 bases are a match to TRBD1. The CDR3 consists of 16 residues. Trimming at V came to 0 bases and at J to 2 bases, leaving 7 bases not matched to a gene. Germline V gene lookup returns CDR1 SGDLS and CDR2 YYNGEE.

The chain links TRBV5-1 to TRBJ2-3; 8 bases map to TRBD2. The CDR3 runs 15 residues. Looked up from germline, CDR1 is SGHRS and CDR2 is YFSETQ. V lost 4 bases and J lost 5; bases outside the gene matches: 9. The CDR3 sequence is CASSLERAGVDTQYF. The CDR3 DNA reads TGCGCCAGCAGCCTTGAACGAGCGGGAGTAGATACGCAGTATTTT.

This sequence joins TRBV30 and TRBJ1-1; D uncertain. Trimming took off 7 bases at V and 0 bases at J, with 12 bases between the two ends. Germline V gives CDR1 GTSNPN, CDR2 SVGIG (reference sequence). The CDR3 is 13 amino acids. The CDR3: CAYQALMNTEAFF. CDR3 coding DNA: TGTGCCTATCAGGCCCTAATGAACACTGAAGCTTTCTTT.

The CDR3 DNA follows: TGTGCCAGCAGCCGGGAGCCAGCCTGGGACTACACCTTC. Amino acid sequence: CASSREPAWDYTF. The V call is TRBV7-9, the J call TRBJ1-2; D remains unclear. The CDR3 extends over 13 amino acids. The germline gives CDR1 SEHNR, CDR2 FQNEAQ (reference sequence). The V gene lost 5 bases and the J gene lost 10 bases, with 17 bases spanning the gap. The full variable domain, its missing parts supplied by reference TRBV7-9 and TRBJ1-2, is DTGVSQNPRHKITKRGQNVTFRCDPISEHNRLYWYRQTLGQGPEFLTYFQNEAQLEKSRLLSDRFSAERPKGSFSTLEIQRTEQGDSAMYLCASSREPAWDYTFGSGTRLTVV.

As DNA, the CDR3 is TGTGCCAGCAGCTTACAGGCAGGGTCGGACACTGAAGCTTTCTTT. It specifies CASSLQAGSDTEAFF. The rearrangement joins TRBV5-4 to TRBJ1-1, with D possibly matching TRBD1 (5 bases). Trimming took off 2 bases at V and 3 bases at J, with 14 bases between the two ends. CDR3 length: 15 amino acids. CDR1 and CDR2 (germline): SGHNT, YYREEE (reference sequence).